One sample yielded the 23 T cell receptor beta chains listed below, sequenced in a study of glioma-infiltrating T cells. The iRepertoire nested amplicon-rescue multiplex PCR amplified TCR alpha and beta CDR3s from RNA. TCRdb re-analysed the multiplex PCR reads in MiXCR, keeping a single row per CDR3 protein. This table holds approximately 130,000 distinct CDR3 sequences, around a quarter found once. The sample taken for sequencing was glioma tissue, nonneoplastic brain tissue, or PBMCs (not recorded which). Receptor source: a human donor with low-grade glioma or glioblastoma, undergoing nonglioma brain surgery, or in good health (not recorded which).

A remark on this clonotype: A much bigger clone sits one base away, suggesting this may be a read error. The chain joins TRBV27 to TRBJ2-1, with 7 bases identical to TRBD1. Losses at the gene ends were 8 bases for V and 8 bases for J; bases not matched to a gene: 9. The CDR3 contains 13 residues. Germline CDR1 and CDR2: MNHEY and SMNVEV (reference sequence). The CDR3 DNA reads as TGTGCCAGCGGTTCGGCCAGGGGGTATGAGCAGTTCTTC. This sequence encodes CASGSARGYEQFF.

The V and J genes are TRBV11-2 and TRBJ1-2; the D gene is possibly TRBD1 (5 bases). The germline gives CDR1 SGHAT, CDR2 FQNNGV. V gave up 1 base and J gave up 2 bases, with 17 bases separating them. The CDR3 loop spans 17 amino acids. The CDR3 spells CASSLGGSREGNYGYTF. The DNA for the CDR3 is TGTGCCAGCAGCTTAGGGGGGTCCAGGGAAGGGAACTATGGCTACACCTTC. Together with reference TRBV11-2 and TRBJ1-2, the CDR3 gives the full variable domain: EAGVAQSPRYKIIEKRQSVAFWCNPISGHATLYWYQQILGQGPKLLIQFQNNGVVDDSQLPKDRFSAERLKGVDSTLKIQPAKLEDSAVYLCASSLGGSREGNYGYTFGSGTRLTVV.

Concerning this clonotype itself: This CDR3 is missing its conserved last phenylalanine or tryptophan, likely due to a read error. V is TRBV28 and J is TRBJ2-2; no definite D call. CDR1 is MDHEN, CDR2 SYDVKM, per germline. There are 12 residues in the CDR3. The V end was cut by 8 bases, the J end by 0 bases, with 4 bases between. CDR3 residues: CASRTNTGELFV. Here the CDR3 DNA reads TGTGCCAGCCGAACGAACACCGGGGAGCTGTTTGTT.

Many counts were recorded for this clonotype. The chain is built from TRBV28 and TRBJ1-5; no firm D call. The V end lost 2 bases, the J end lost 9 bases, and 8 bases lay between the germline ends. This CDR3 is built from 12 residues. CDR1 and CDR2 (germline): MDHEN, SYDVKM. CDR3 loop: CASSLNLGPQHF. As DNA, the CDR3 is TGTGCCAGCAGTTTAAACCTAGGGCCCCAGCATTTT.

The V call is TRBV5-1, the J call TRBJ2-3; D unresolved. CDR1 and CDR2 (germline): SGHRS, YFSETQ. This CDR3 has 14 amino acids. Trimming stripped 0 bases from V and 4 bases from J, with 9 bases between. This CDR3 reads CASSLAVVSDTQYF. The CDR3 DNA reads as TGCGCCAGCAGCTTGGCCGTGGTGTCAGATACGCAGTATTTT.

This clonotype was detected only once. The V gene is TRBV2, the J gene TRBJ2-1; tentatively, D is TRBD1 (6 bases). V lost 3 bases and J lost 1, with 13 bases in between. Per germline, CDR1 SNHLY and CDR2 FYNNEI. This CDR3 is 16 amino acids long. For the CDR3, the DNA is TGTGCCAGCAGTGATGGGGGCAGGCGTTCCTACAATGAGCAGTTCTTC. The encoded protein is CASSDGGRRSYNEQFF.

At least ten counts were recorded for this clonotype. This sequence joins TRBV20-1 and TRBJ1-2; 8 nucleotides match TRBD1. The CDR3 length is 15 residues. Germline CDR1 and CDR2: DFQATT and SNEGSKA (reference sequence). V shed 2 bases and J 2 bases; nucleotides not matched to a gene: 7. CDR3 residues: CSARRDRYSNYGYTF. CDR3 bases: TGCAGTGCTAGAAGGGACAGGTATTCGAACTATGGCTACACCTTC.

This clonotype occurred a few times. The chain employs TRBV7-9 and TRBJ2-3; D not resolved. The CDR3 loop spans 13 amino acids. Deletions cut 6 bases from V and 4 bases from J, with 11 bases between. CDR1 and CDR2 from the germline V gene are SEHNR and FQNEAQ (reference sequence). This CDR3 is CASRVSLADTQYF. CDR3 DNA: TGTGCCAGCAGGGTTAGCTTGGCAGATACGCAGTATTTT.

The V and J genes are TRBV5-1 and TRBJ2-7; TRBD1 agrees at 9 bases. CDR3 length: 14 residues. Germline CDR1 is SGHRS and CDR2 is YFSETQ. With V trimmed by 4 bases and J by 4 bases, 6 bases remained unmatched. CDR3 sequence reads: CASSPGQGPYEQYV. The DNA for the CDR3 is TGCGCCAGCAGCCCGGGACAGGGACCTTACGAGCAGTACGTC.

The J gene is TRBJ2-3, the V gene TRBV18; TRBD1 agrees at 8 bases. Trimming at V came to 2 bases and at J to 0 bases, leaving 1 base not matched to a gene. The CDR3 is made up of 15 amino acids. Per the germline V gene, CDR1 is KGHSH and CDR2 is LQKENI. CDR3 coding DNA: TGTGCCAGCTCACCAGGGACAGGTAGCACAGATACGCAGTATTTT. This gives the protein CASSPGTGSTDTQYF.

This clonotype was counted a few times. This CDR3 is CASSEAGRSDTQYF. The CDR3 DNA is TGTGCCAGCAGTGAAGCGGGGAGGTCAGATACGCAGTATTTT. The genes are TRBV2 and TRBJ2-3; tentative D call: TRBD2 (6 bases). The V end was cut by 0 bases, the J end by 4 bases, with 8 bases between. CDR3 length: 14 residues. Germline lookup yields CDR1 SNHLY and CDR2 FYNNEI.

This sequence joins TRBV24-1 and TRBJ1-2; D is perhaps TRBD1 (6 bases). The germline V and J ends were trimmed by 2 bases and 4 bases, with 22 bases remaining between them. The CDR3 is made up of 18 amino acids. CDR1 is KGHDR, CDR2 SFDVKD, per germline. CDR3 sequence (DNA): TGTGCCACCAGTGATTCCCGGAACAGGGCACGAGAGGTCTATGGCTACACCTTC. Its protein is CATSDSRNRAREVYGYTF.

The chain is built from TRBV6-1 and TRBJ2-5; a possible D gene is TRBD1 (6 bases). The germline V and J ends were trimmed by 6 bases and 5 bases, with 13 bases remaining between them. Germline lookup yields CDR1 MNHNS and CDR2 SASEGT. CDR3 length equals 13 residues. The DNA of the CDR3 is TGTGCCAGCAGGCAACAGGGCCCGGAGACCCAGTACTTC. This gives the protein CASRQQGPETQYF.

This clonotype has at least ten counts. The V gene is TRBV7-9, the J gene TRBJ1-5; 7 bases match TRBD1. This CDR3 has 14 residues. After removal of 5 bases from V and 3 bases from J, the junction contained 4 bases not matched to a gene. Germline CDR1 SEHNR, CDR2 FQNEAQ (reference sequence). The CDR3 sequence: CASSRDSSNQPQHF. The CDR3 DNA follows: TGTGCCAGCAGCCGGGACAGCTCCAATCAGCCCCAGCATTTT.

On this clonotype itself: This sequence may be a read error, since a much larger clone differs from it by one base. The rearrangement joins TRBV6-1 to TRBJ1-5; D unresolved. The germline CDR1 and CDR2 sequences are MNHNS and SASEGT. The CDR3 runs 13 residues. The V and J ends lost 5 bases and 7 bases respectively, with 12 bases between them. The CDR3 DNA reads as TGTGCCAGCAGTCCCCACCGAGGACAGCCCCAGCATTTT. Translation: CASSPHRGQPQHF.

The rearrangement links TRBV4-1 to TRBJ1-6; 8 positions match TRBD1. The V segment lost 4 bases and the J segment 7 bases; nucleotides outside the gene matches: 9. The CDR3 totals 16 residues. The germline gives CDR1 MGHRA, CDR2 YSYEKL. CDR3 bases: TGCGCCAGCAGCCCTGGAAGACAGGGGCTCAATTCACCCCTCCACTTT. Its protein is CASSPGRQGLNSPLHF.

About this clonotype itself: This may be a read error: a much more frequent sequence differs by one nucleotide. The chain employs TRBV27 and TRBJ2-5, with 9 bases lining up with TRBD1. After removal of 4 bases from V and 7 bases from J, the junction contained 10 bases not matched to a gene. This CDR3 comprises 15 residues. Looked up from germline, CDR1 is MNHEY and CDR2 is SMNVEV (reference sequence). This CDR3 reads CASSSYRDRAGTQYF. CDR3 sequence (DNA): TGTGCCAGCAGTTCCTACCGGGACAGGGCGGGGACCCAGTACTTC.

This clonotype was seen a handful of times. The chain has TRBV28 and TRBJ1-3; 10 bases line up with TRBD1. The CDR3 is 17 amino acids. V dropped 5 bases and J dropped 4; count of bases not matched to a gene: 11. In germline, CDR1 is MDHEN, CDR2 SYDVKM. The CDR3 protein is CASSPPDRGLGGNTIYF. The DNA of the CDR3 is TGTGCCAGCAGTCCCCCCGACAGGGGGCTGGGGGGAAACACCATATATTTT.

This clonotype showed up just a few times. The J gene is TRBJ2-2, the V gene TRBV12-3 or TRBV12-4; TRBD2 agrees at 9 bases. The CDR3 covers 15 residues. V was pared by 5 bases and J by 0 bases, with 1 base of the junction left unmatched. The CDR3 DNA follows: TGTGCCAGCAGTCCTAGCGGGGCGAACACCGGGGAGCTGTTTTTT. Its translation is CASSPSGANTGELFF.

V is TRBV24-1 and J is TRBJ2-2; D possibly matches TRBD1 or TRBD2 (6 bases each). CDR1 and CDR2 from the germline V gene are KGHDR and SFDVKD. CDR3 length: 17 residues. The V gene lost 0 bases and the J gene lost 8 bases, with 18 bases spanning the gap. Here the CDR3 reads CATSDLGQKMEGGELFF. The DNA of the CDR3 is TGTGCCACCAGTGATTTGGGACAGAAGATGGAGGGAGGGGAGCTGTTTTTT.

In its sample, this clonotype was seen a few times. This chain connects TRBV6-1 to TRBJ2-7; 10 bases are a match to TRBD1. CDR3 length: 15 amino acids. Trimming at V came to 3 bases and at J to 4 bases, leaving 6 bases not matched to a gene. Germline V lookup: CDR1 MNHNS, CDR2 SASEGT. This CDR3 reads CASSEGDRGLYEQYV. The CDR3 coding sequence is TGTGCCAGCAGTGAGGGAGACAGGGGGCTGTACGAGCAGTACGTC.

Comments on this clonotype: This CDR3 is missing its conserved last phenylalanine or tryptophan, likely due to a read error. This rearrangement joins TRBV25-1 to TRBJ1-5; no reliable D call. The CDR3 length is 14 residues. Trimming left V 6 bases short and J 5 bases short, with 14 bases between. CDR1 is MGHDK, CDR2 SYGVNS, per germline. DNA for the CDR3: TGTGCCAGCAGCGACCCGACTTGGGATCAGCCCCAGCATTCT. Translation gives CASSDPTWDQPQHS.

In this sample, this clonotype turned up many times. The chain links TRBV20-1 to TRBJ1-4; no reliable D call. Trimming removed 3 bases at V and 8 bases at J, with 16 bases between. Germline V CDR1 and CDR2: DFQATT, SNEGSKA (reference sequence). The CDR3 has 14 amino acids. CDR3 nucleotides: TGCAGTGCTAGGGCCTCTCGGGCTCGGGAAAAACTGTTTTTT. It specifies CSARASRAREKLFF.